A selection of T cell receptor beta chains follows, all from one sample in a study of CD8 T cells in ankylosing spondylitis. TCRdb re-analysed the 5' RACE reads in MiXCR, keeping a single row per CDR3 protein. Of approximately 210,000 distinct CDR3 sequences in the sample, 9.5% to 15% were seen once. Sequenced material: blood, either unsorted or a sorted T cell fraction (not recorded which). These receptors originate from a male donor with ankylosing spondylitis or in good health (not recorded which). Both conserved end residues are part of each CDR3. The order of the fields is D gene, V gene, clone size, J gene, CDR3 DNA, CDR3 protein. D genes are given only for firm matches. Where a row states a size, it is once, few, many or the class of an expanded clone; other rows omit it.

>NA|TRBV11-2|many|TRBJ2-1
TGTGCCAGCAGCTTAGGGCGCCAGGGCGCCCGACACAATGAGCAGTTCTTC
CASSLGRQGARHNEQFF
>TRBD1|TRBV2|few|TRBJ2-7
TGTGCCAGCAGTGAGGACCCCGGGACAGAATACCATGCCTACGAGCAGTACTTC
CASSEDPGTEYHAYEQYF
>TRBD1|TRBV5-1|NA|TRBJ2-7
TGCGCCAGCAGTGGACAGGGGGAGTCGTACTTC
CASSGQGESYF
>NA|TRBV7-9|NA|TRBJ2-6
TGTGCCAGCAGCTCCTCCGGGACCTTCTCTGGGGCCAACGTCCTGACTTTC
CASSSSGTFSGANVLTF
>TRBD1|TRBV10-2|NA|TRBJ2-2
TGCGCCATACTCGACAGGGAAACCGGGGAGCTGTTTTTT
CAILDRETGELFF
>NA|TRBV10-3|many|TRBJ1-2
TGTGCCATCAGTGACAGACAGTCCTATGGCTACACCTTC
CAISDRQSYGYTF
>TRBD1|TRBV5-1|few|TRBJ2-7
TGCGCCAGCAGCTTGGCCGGGACAGGGTCGTACGAGCAGTACTTC
CASSLAGTGSYEQYF
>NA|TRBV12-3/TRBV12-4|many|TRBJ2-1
TGTGCCAGCAGTTTATTGGGAGGGGGGGCCAATGAGCAGTTCTTC
CASSLLGGGANEQFF
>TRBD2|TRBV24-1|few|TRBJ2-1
TGTGCCACCAGTGACCCTAAGCGGGAGGCGAGGAATGAGCAGTTCTTC
CATSDPKREARNEQFF
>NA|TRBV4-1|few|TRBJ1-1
TGCGCCAGCAGCCGGACGCGGGCCACTGAAGCTTTCTTT
CASSRTRATEAFF
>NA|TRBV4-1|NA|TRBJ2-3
TGCGCCAGCAGCCAAGACGGGGGCGGGACTGTGACAGATACGCAGTATTTT
CASSQDGGGTVTDTQYF
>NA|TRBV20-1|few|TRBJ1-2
TGCAGTGCCGTTAGTGGATTTAACACCTTC
CSAVSGFNTF
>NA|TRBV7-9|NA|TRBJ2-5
TGTGCCAGCAGCTTAGGTCCCTCCTATCAAGAGACCCAGTACTTC
CASSLGPSYQETQYF
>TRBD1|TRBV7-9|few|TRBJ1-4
TGTGCCAGCAGCTCCGGGACAGCCCATGAAAAACTGTTTTTT
CASSSGTAHEKLFF
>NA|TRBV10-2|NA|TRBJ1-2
TGCGCCAGCAGTGTGGCCAAAGGAGACTATGGCTACACCTTC
CASSVAKGDYGYTF
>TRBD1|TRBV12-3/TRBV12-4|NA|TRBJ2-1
TGTGCCAGCAGCCCGGTGGACAGGCTGGAGTTCTTC
CASSPVDRLEFF
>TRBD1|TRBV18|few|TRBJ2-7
TGTGCCAGCTCACTCGAGGGACAGGTTAGCTCCTACGAGCAGTACTTC
CASSLEGQVSSYEQYF
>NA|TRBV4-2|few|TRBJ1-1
TGTGCCAGCAGCCAAGTTGGGGCGAGCATGAACACTGAAGCTTTCTTT
CASSQVGASMNTEAFF
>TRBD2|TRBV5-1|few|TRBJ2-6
TGCGCCAGCAGCCCATTAGCGGGGATCAGCTCTGGGGCCAACGTCCTGACTTTC
CASSPLAGISSGANVLTF
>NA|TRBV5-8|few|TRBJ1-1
TGTGCCAGCAGCCTTGGACCCTACACTGAAGCTTTCTTT
CASSLGPYTEAFF
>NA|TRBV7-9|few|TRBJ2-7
TGTGCCAGCAGCTTAGGCTACAACTACGAGCAGTACTTC
CASSLGYNYEQYF
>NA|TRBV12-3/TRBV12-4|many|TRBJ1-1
TGTGCCAGCAGTTTAGGATTTAACACTGAAGCTTTCTTT
CASSLGFNTEAFF
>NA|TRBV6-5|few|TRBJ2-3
TGTGCCAGCAGTTACTCGGTGGCTAGCGGCACAGATACGCAGTATTTT
CASSYSVASGTDTQYF
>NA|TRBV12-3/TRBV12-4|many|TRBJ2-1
TGTGCCAGCAGTTTTCACCAAACTAACAATGAGCAGTTCTTC
CASSFHQTNNEQFF
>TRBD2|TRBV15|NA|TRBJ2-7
TGTGCCACCAGCCCCCCTGAGGCGAGGCCCCGGACTAGCGGGGGGGTTTCCTACGAGCAGTACTTC
CATSPPEARPRTSGGVSYEQYF
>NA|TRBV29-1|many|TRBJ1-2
TGCAGCGTTGAAGACAGGTGGGGGTATGGCTACACCTTC
CSVEDRWGYGYTF
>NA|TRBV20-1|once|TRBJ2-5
TGCAGTGCTAGGACTAGGCGGGGAGAGACCCAGTACTTC
CSARTRRGETQYF
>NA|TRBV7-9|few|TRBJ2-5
TGTGCCAGCAGCTTGATCGGGGAAGAGACCCAGTACTTC
CASSLIGEETQYF
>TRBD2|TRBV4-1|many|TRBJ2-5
TGCGCCAGCAGCCGTGCTAGCGGGGGCTCAGAGACCCAGTACTTC
CASSRASGGSETQYF
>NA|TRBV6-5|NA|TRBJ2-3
TGTGCCACCACCCACACAGATACGCAGTATTTT
CATTHTDTQYF
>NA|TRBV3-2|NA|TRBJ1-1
TGTGCCAGCAGCCAAGCTGCCGGGACTTACCTGAACACTGAAGCTTTCTTT
CASSQAAGTYLNTEAFF
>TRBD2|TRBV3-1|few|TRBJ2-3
TGTGCCAGCAGCCAAGATTCCCGGCTAGCGGGCCTCCCTAGCACAGATACGCAGTATTTT
CASSQDSRLAGLPSTDTQYF
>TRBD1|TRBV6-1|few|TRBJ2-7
TGTGCCAGCAGTGCGGGACAGGGGGGCTCCTACGAGCAGTACTTC
CASSAGQGGSYEQYF
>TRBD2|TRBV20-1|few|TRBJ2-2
TGCAGTGCTAGAGGGGACGCGGGAGGGCCGCGGGGCACCGGGGAGCTGTTTTTT
CSARGDAGGPRGTGELFF
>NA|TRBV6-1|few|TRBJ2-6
TGTGCCAGCAGAATCGATGGGGCCAACGTCCTGACTTTC
CASRIDGANVLTF
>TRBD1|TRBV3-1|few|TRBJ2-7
TGTGCCAGCAGCCAAGAATCGAACCGGGACAGGGCCCACGAGCAGTACTTC
CASSQESNRDRAHEQYF